One and the same sample provided the 21 T cell receptor beta chains below, sequenced in a study of CD8 T cells in ankylosing spondylitis. TCRdb re-called the 5' RACE reads through MiXCR, storing one row per CDR3 protein. This sample carries approximately 540,000 distinct CDR3 sequences, about 12% of them seen once, and the ten largest clones take over 6.5%. Study-wide findings and caveats: Apparently characteristic of ankylosing spondylitis blood was a TCR beta motif (roughly 8 highly homologous variants).

Antigens for these TCRs are unknown. The specimen sequenced was blood, either unsorted or a sorted T cell fraction (not recorded which). The receptors shown here come from a male donor with ankylosing spondylitis.

This clonotype was seen a handful of times. Because the CDR3's place on the DNA is in doubt, the DNA is left out and the CDR3 is given as listed by TCRdb. The rearrangement links TRBV21-1 to TRBJ2-7; TRBD1 was called by the table and not checked on the DNA. TRBV21-1 is a recognized pseudogene. Ends included, the CDR3 has 20 residues. The CDR3 sequence: CASSKKVGQGSPVKRYEQYV.

The chain has TRBV29-1 and TRBJ2-5, with D possibly TRBD2 on 6 matching bases. Germline CDR1 and CDR2: SQVTM and ANQGSEA. Trimming took off 6 bases at V and 5 bases at J, with 19 bases between the two ends. This CDR3 has 14 residues. CDR3 protein: CSVSGSKFRETQYF. The CDR3 nucleotides are TGCAGCGTCAGCGGGTCCAAATTCAGGGAGACCCAGTACTTC.

This clonotype was detected a few times. The chain combines TRBV20-1 with TRBJ2-3; the match to TRBD2 covers 7 bases. Germline lookup yields CDR1 DFQATT and CDR2 SNEGSKA (reference sequence). The ends lost 0 bases at V and 3 bases at J; junction bases unmatched: 6. The CDR3 loop spans 15 amino acids. The CDR3 reads CSARDTGRKTDTQYF. DNA of the CDR3: TGCAGTGCTAGAGATACCGGGAGGAAGACAGATACGCAGTATTTT.

This clonotype has more than one count but fewer than ten. This chain uses TRBV29-1 with TRBJ1-2, with D hard to call. This CDR3 comprises 12 residues. Germline V CDR1 and CDR2: SQVTM, ANQGSEA. Trimming removed 6 bases from V and 6 bases from J, with 14 bases in between. In DNA form, the CDR3 reads TGCAGCGTCTTGGACTCGTCGGATGGCTACACCTTC. Its translation is CSVLDSSDGYTF.

This clonotype has a handful of counts. The chain recombines TRBV2 with TRBJ2-2; 7 nucleotides line up with TRBD1. V lost 7 bases to trimming and J lost 7 bases; unmatched junction nucleotides: 12. Per germline, CDR1 SNHLY and CDR2 FYNNEI. There are 15 residues in the CDR3. CDR3 loop: CASKWGTDLGGELFF. DNA of the CDR3: TGTGCCAGCAAGTGGGGGACAGACCTTGGCGGGGAGCTGTTTTTT.

This CDR3 reads CASSVGTSGSGEQYF. As DNA, the CDR3 is TGTGCCAGCAGCGTGGGGACTAGCGGGAGTGGGGAGCAGTACTTC. The rearrangement links TRBV5-4 to TRBJ2-7, with 14 bases identical to TRBD2. The CDR3 contains 15 residues. The J segment lost 7 bases and the V segment lost 4 bases, leaving 7 bases of the junction unmatched. The germline gives CDR1 SGHNT, CDR2 YYREEE (reference sequence).

This clonotype was seen many times. The rearrangement joins TRBV13 to TRBJ2-5; 12 bases are shared with TRBD1. Germline CDR1 is PRHDT and CDR2 is FYEKMQ (reference sequence). The CDR3 contains 15 residues. V shed 5 bases and J 4 bases; nucleotides not matched to a gene: 5. The CDR3 is CASSHGTGGGETQYF. The CDR3 DNA reads TGTGCCAGCAGCCACGGGACAGGGGGCGGAGAGACCCAGTACTTC.

The V gene is TRBV7-9, the J gene TRBJ1-1; no clear D gene. The CDR3 contains 14 residues. Trimming shortened V by 3 bases and J by 11 bases, and 19 bases separated the two germline ends. Per the germline V gene, CDR1 is SEHNR and CDR2 is FQNEAQ (reference sequence). CDR3 DNA sequence: TGTGCCAGCAGCTTGGACGGATGGAGTTCTGGGGCTTTCTTT. Translation gives CASSLDGWSSGAFF. The full variable domain, in which reference TRBV7-9 and TRBJ1-1 provide the parts outside the CDR3, is DTGVSQNPRHKITKRGQNVTFRCDPISEHNRLYWYRQTLGQGPEFLTYFQNEAQLEKSRLLSDRFSAERPKGSFSTLEIQRTEQGDSAMYLCASSLDGWSSGAFFGQGTRLTVV.

The genes are TRBV12-5 and TRBJ2-1; D not certain. This CDR3 region has 12 residues. Germline loops: CDR1 LGHNT, CDR2 FRNRAP. The V and J ends lost 2 bases and 8 bases respectively, with 7 bases between them. The CDR3 sequence is CASGLFGDEQFF. For the CDR3, the DNA is TGTGCTAGTGGTTTGTTTGGGGATGAGCAGTTCTTC.

The chain has TRBV4-2 and TRBJ2-6; 7 bases line up with TRBD1. Germline values: CDR1 LGHNA, CDR2 YNFKEQ. The CDR3 runs 18 residues. Trimming took 4 bases from V and 0 from J; bases not matched to a gene: 9. The CDR3 DNA sequence: TGTGCCAGCAGCCCACCGACAGGGAGAGGCTCTGGGGCCAACGTCCTGACTTTC. Its protein is CASSPPTGRGSGANVLTF.

The chain employs TRBV7-7 and TRBJ2-7; D unclear. V lost 10 bases and J lost 2, with 9 bases in between. Germline V gene lookup returns CDR1 SSHAT and CDR2 FNYEAQ (reference sequence). CDR3 length: 11 amino acids. CDR3 sequence: CAIPRPYEQYF. CDR3 DNA sequence: TGTGCCATCCCTCGGCCCTACGAGCAGTACTTC.

In its sample, this clonotype was seen a few times. The V gene is TRBV5-1, the J gene TRBJ2-7, with a tentative D call TRBD1 (5 bases). CDR3 length: 15 amino acids. The V gene's germline CDR1 is SGHRS and CDR2 YFSETQ. Trimming took 0 bases from V and 0 from J, leaving 10 bases between them. The CDR3: CASSLEGVLSYEQYF. CDR3 bases: TGCGCCAGCAGCTTGGAAGGGGTCCTCTCCTACGAGCAGTACTTC. Using reference TRBV5-1 and TRBJ2-7 for the parts outside the CDR3, the full variable domain is KAGVTQTPRYLIKTRGQQVTLSCSPISGHRSVSWYQQTPGQGLQFLFEYFSETQRNKGNFPGRFSGRQFSNSRSEMNVSTLELGDSALYLCASSLEGVLSYEQYFGPGTRLTVT.

V gene TRBV20-1 combines with J gene TRBJ2-7; 11 bases align to TRBD2. The V gene's germline CDR1 is DFQATT and CDR2 SNEGSKA (reference sequence). This CDR3 has 15 residues. V trimming: 3 bases; J trimming: 6 bases; junction bases outside the gene matches: 10. For the CDR3, the DNA is TGCAGTGCTAGTAGGGTGACTAGCGGGATTGCCGAGCAGTACTTC. This codes for CSASRVTSGIAEQYF.

In its sample, this clonotype was seen a few times. The chain is built from TRBV11-2 and TRBJ2-5, with D possibly TRBD1 on 6 matching bases. V lost 3 bases to trimming and J lost 3 bases, with 11 bases between them. The CDR3 consists of 14 residues. Looked up from germline, CDR1 is SGHAT and CDR2 is FQNNGV. The CDR3, as DNA: TGTGCCAGCAGCTTCCAGGGGATAGAAGAGACCCAGTACTTC. Its protein is CASSFQGIEETQYF.

This clonotype has more than one count but fewer than ten. The rearrangement joins TRBV12-3 or TRBV12-4 to TRBJ1-2, with D possibly being TRBD1 (6 bases). The CDR3 sequence is 15 residues long. Trimming shortened V by 5 bases and J by 1 base, and 14 bases separated the two germline ends. Written as DNA, the CDR3 is TGTGCCAGCAGTCAAGATGGACAGATTAACTATGGCTACACCTTC. Its translation: CASSQDGQINYGYTF.

This clonotype turned up a few times. V is TRBV5-1 and J is TRBJ2-5; TRBD2 agrees at 8 bases. Germline V lookup: CDR1 SGHRS, CDR2 YFSETQ. J was trimmed by 2 bases and V by 4 bases; bases with no gene match: 4. This CDR3 has 14 residues. CDR3 in DNA: TGCGCCAGCAGCGGTAGCGGGATTCAAGAGACCCAGTACTTC. It encodes CASSGSGIQETQYF. The complete variable domain, with remaining parts taken from reference TRBV5-1 and TRBJ2-5, reads KAGVTQTPRYLIKTRGQQVTLSCSPISGHRSVSWYQQTPGQGLQFLFEYFSETQRNKGNFPGRFSGRQFSNSRSEMNVSTLELGDSALYLCASSGSGIQETQYFGPGTRLLVL.

This clonotype was detected many times. For the CDR3, the DNA is TGCAGTGCTAGTGGGGGTCCCAATCAGCCCCAGCATTTT. Protein: CSASGGPNQPQHF. This chain links TRBV20-1 with TRBJ1-5; possibly TRBD1 for D (5 bases). Per the germline V gene, CDR1 is DFQATT and CDR2 is SNEGSKA (reference sequence). Trimming pared 3 bases from V and 3 bases from J, leaving 9 bases between. The CDR3 has 13 amino acids.

In its sample, this clonotype was seen a few times. This chain uses TRBV12-3 or TRBV12-4 with TRBJ2-1; D gene ambiguous. V lost 6 bases, J lost 4 bases, and 13 bases lay in between. The CDR3 contains 14 residues. The CDR3 loop is CASRPANGYNEQFF. CDR3 sequence (DNA): TGTGCCAGCAGGCCGGCCAATGGGTACAATGAGCAGTTCTTC.

This clonotype showed up just a few times. J is TRBJ1-2 and V is TRBV5-1, with a weak D call TRBD1 (5 bases). The V and J ends lost 4 bases and 3 bases respectively, with 13 bases between them. This CDR3 is 14 amino acids long. The germline gives CDR1 SGHRS, CDR2 YFSETQ. The CDR3 nucleotides are TGCGCCAGCAGCCCGGAAGGAGGGGACTATGGCTACACCTTC. Its protein is CASSPEGGDYGYTF. Combining the CDR3 with reference TRBV5-1 and TRBJ1-2 gives the whole variable domain KAGVTQTPRYLIKTRGQQVTLSCSPISGHRSVSWYQQTPGQGLQFLFEYFSETQRNKGNFPGRFSGRQFSNSRSEMNVSTLELGDSALYLCASSPEGGDYGYTFGSGTRLTVV.

In this sample, this clonotype turned up once. The V and J genes are TRBV18 and TRBJ2-1; 8 nucleotides match TRBD1. The CDR3 has 15 residues. The germline V gene encodes CDR1 KGHSH and CDR2 LQKENI. Germline trimming cut 3 bases from V and 5 bases from J; bases unmatched to any gene: 6. In DNA, the CDR3 is TGTGCCAGCTCACCCCGGACAGGGCAGGACAATGAGCAGTTCTTC. It translates to CASSPRTGQDNEQFF.

The chain uses TRBV5-4 and TRBJ2-2; weak D call: TRBD1 (6 bases). This CDR3 has 15 amino acids. CDR1 SGHNT and CDR2 YYREEE come from the germline V gene (reference sequence). Between the trimmed V and J ends, which lost 2 bases and 4 bases, there was a span of 12 bases. CDR3 in DNA: TGTGCCAGCAGCTTCTTCCAAGGGGGCACCGGGGAGCTGTTTTTT. This translates into CASSFFQGGTGELFF.